The next 2 T cell receptor beta chains were all read from a single sample in a study of regulatory T cells in long-lasting Graves disease. The sample's time point: newly diagnosed GD, antithyroid drugs for less than 3 months. Preparation of the TCR library used RNA extracted from PBMCs. HTBI primers from iRepertoire and Arm-PCR of CDR3 regions yielded the TCR beta libraries. From the multiplex PCR reads, TCRdb called clonotypes with MiXCR, one entry per CDR3 protein. The sample records roughly 380,000 distinct CDR3 sequences, 16% being singletons. This same sample was also taken into another study, of T cells in Graves' hyperthyroidism and ophthalmopathy.

Sequencing was performed on peripheral blood mononuclear cells (PBMCs), taken at new diagnosis, from a patient treated with antithyroid drugs. The receptors here all came from a man aged 35 to 55 with Graves disease.

The rearrangement joins TRBV7-6 to TRBJ2-2; tentative D call: TRBD1 (6 bases). The CDR3 contains 16 residues. Trimming removed 5 bases at V and 6 bases at J, with 19 bases between. The germline gives CDR1 SGHVS, CDR2 FNYEAQ. As DNA, the CDR3 is TGTGCCAGCAGCACCACAGGGACCGGTCGGGCCGGGGAGCTGTTTTTT. Its protein product is CASSTTGTGRAGELFF.

V is TRBV18 and J is TRBJ2-1; TRBD2 is a possible D gene (7 bases). The V end was cut by 6 bases, the J end by 2 bases, with 11 bases between. The CDR3 consists of 14 residues. Germline CDR1 KGHSH, CDR2 LQKENI. The CDR3 sequence: CASSRGATYNEQFF. The CDR3 coding sequence is TGTGCCAGCTCCCGGGGGGCGACCTACAATGAGCAGTTCTTC.